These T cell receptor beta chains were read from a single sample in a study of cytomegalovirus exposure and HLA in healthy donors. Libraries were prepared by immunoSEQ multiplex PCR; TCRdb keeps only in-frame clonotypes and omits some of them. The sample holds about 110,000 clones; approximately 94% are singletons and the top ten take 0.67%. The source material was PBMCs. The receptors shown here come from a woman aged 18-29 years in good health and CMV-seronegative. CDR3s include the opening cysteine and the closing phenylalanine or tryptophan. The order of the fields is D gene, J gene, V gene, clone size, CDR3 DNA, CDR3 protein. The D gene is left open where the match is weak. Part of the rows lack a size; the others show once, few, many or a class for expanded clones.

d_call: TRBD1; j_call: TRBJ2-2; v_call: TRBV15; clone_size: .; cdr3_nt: TGTGCCACCAGCAGAGTTCCCGCCGGGACAGGGTATAGCACCGGGGAGCTGTTTTTT; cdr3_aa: CATSRVPAGTGYSTGELFF
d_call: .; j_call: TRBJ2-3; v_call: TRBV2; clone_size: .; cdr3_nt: TGTGCCAGCAGTGGGTTACTAGACACAGATACGCAGTATTTT; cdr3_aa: CASSGLLDTDTQYF
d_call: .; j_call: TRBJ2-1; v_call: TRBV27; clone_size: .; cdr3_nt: TGTGCCAGCAGTCCAGACTACAATGAGCAGTTCTTC; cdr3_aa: CASSPDYNEQFF
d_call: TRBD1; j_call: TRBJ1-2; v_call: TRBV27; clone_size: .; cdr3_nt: TGTGCCAGCAGGTTACAGGGGGCAACGGGCTATGGCTACACCTTC; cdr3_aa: CASRLQGATGYGYTF
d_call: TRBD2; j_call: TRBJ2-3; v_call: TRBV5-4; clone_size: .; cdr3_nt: TGTGCCAGCAGCCGGGCTAGCGGGGGGTCGACAGATACGCAGTATTTT; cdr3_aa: CASSRASGGSTDTQYF
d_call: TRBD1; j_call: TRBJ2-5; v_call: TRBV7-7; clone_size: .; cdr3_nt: TGTGCCAAAGACAGGGATCAAGAGACCCAGTACTTC; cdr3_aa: CAKDRDQETQYF
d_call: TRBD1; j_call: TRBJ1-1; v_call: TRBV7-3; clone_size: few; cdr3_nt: TGTGCCAGCAGCTTAAGGGGGGACAGAGCTGAAGCTTTCTTT; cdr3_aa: CASSLRGDRAEAFF
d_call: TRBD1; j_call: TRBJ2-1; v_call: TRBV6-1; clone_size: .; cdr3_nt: TGTGCCAGCGGCCGGGACAGAAACAATGAGCAGTTCTTC; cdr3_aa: CASGRDRNNEQFF
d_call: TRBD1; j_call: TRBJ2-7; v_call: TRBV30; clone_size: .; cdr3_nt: TGTGCCTGGAGTAGGGACAGGGGGCCCGAGCAGTACTTC; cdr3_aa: CAWSRDRGPEQYF
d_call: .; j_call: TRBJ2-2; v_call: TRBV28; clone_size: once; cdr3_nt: TGTGCCAGCACCCTCACCGGGGAGCTGTTTTTT; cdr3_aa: CASTLTGELFF
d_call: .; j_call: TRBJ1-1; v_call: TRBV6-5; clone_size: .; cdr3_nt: TGTGCCAGCCGACCGGGACAATGGTTTTTTGGAGCTTTCTTT; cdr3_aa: CASRPGQWFFGAFF
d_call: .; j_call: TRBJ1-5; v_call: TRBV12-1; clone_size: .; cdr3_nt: TGTGCCAGCACCCCCGAGCAAGGACAGGGCAATCAGCCCCAGCATTTT; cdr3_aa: CASTPEQGQGNQPQHF
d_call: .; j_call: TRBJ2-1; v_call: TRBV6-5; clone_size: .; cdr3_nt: TGTGCCAGCACTCCAGCGCCGACCTCCTACAATGAGCAGTTCTTC; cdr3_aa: CASTPAPTSYNEQFF
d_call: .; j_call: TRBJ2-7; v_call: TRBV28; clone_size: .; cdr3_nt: TGTGCCAGCAGTCAGGGGCACTACGAGCAGTACTTC; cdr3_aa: CASSQGHYEQYF
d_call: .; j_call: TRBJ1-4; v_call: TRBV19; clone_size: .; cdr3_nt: TGTGCCAGTAGTATTTCGGCAGCGAATGAAAAACTGTTTTTT; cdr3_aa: CASSISAANEKLFF
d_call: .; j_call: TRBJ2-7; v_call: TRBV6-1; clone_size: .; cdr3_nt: TGTGCCAGCAGTGAATTGACAGGCCGTGACTCCTACGAGCAGTACTTC; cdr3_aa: CASSELTGRDSYEQYF
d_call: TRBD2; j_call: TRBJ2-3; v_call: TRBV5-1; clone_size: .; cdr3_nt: TGCGCCAGCAGTAATGGACTAGCGGGGGGGCCCACAGATACGCAGTATTTT; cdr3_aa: CASSNGLAGGPTDTQYF
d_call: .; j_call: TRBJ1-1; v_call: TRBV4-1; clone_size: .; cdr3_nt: TGCGCCAGCAGCCAAACTACGGGTTCTTATAACACTGAAGCTTTCTTT; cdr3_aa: CASSQTTGSYNTEAFF
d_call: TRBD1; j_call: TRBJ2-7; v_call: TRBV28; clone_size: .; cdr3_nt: TGTGCCAGCAGTTTACTGGGACAGGGCTACGAGCAGTACTTC; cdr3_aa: CASSLLGQGYEQYF
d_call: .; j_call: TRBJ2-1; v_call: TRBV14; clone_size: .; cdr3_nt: TGTGCCAGCAGCCAAGTTCTAACCAATGAGCAGTTCTTC; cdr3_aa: CASSQVLTNEQFF
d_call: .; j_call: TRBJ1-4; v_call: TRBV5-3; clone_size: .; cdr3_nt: TGTGCCCGCCTGGGAGCAACTAATGAAAAACTGTTTTTT; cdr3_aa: CARLGATNEKLFF
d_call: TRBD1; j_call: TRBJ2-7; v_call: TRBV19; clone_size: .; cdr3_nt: TGTGCCAGTAGTAGGGACAGGCCCCCCTACGAGCAGTACTTC; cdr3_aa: CASSRDRPPYEQYF
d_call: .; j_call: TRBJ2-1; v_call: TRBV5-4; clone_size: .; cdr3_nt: TGTGCCAGCAGCCCAGGTGGGGGGAGCTCCTACAATGAGCAGTTCTTC; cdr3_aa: CASSPGGGSSYNEQFF
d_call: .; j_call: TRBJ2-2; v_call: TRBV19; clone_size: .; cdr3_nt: TGTGCCACCTCCCTACAGCTCGCCAACACCGGGGAGCTGTTTTTT; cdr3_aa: CATSLQLANTGELFF
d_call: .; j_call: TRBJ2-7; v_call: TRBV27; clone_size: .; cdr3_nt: TGTGCCAGCAGTTTATCCCTGGACAGTATCTACGAGCAGTACTTC; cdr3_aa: CASSLSLDSIYEQYF
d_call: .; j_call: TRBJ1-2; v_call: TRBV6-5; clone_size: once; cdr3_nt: TGTGCCAGCAGTTCCTTGCCGACAGGAACATTTTATGGCTACACCTTC; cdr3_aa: CASSSLPTGTFYGYTF
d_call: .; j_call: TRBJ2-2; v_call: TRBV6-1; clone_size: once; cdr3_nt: TGTGCCAGCAGTAGACAGAACACCGGGGAGCTGTTTTTT; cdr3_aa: CASSRQNTGELFF